The clone carrying this T cell receptor beta chain was found a few times. The length of the CDR3 is 15 residues. J lost 2 bases, V lost 2 bases, and 5 bases had no gene match. Germline V lookup: CDR1 SGHAT, CDR2 FQNNGV. This entry belongs to a study of blood T cell repertoires in COVID-19. Study overall: Some COVID-19 samples were acute and others convalescent; all came from the United States, Italy and Spain. Sample material is recorded as cDNA or gDNA derived from T cells, B-cell-depleted T cells, or PBMCs.

As originally analysed: Nucleated cell number was recorded as an estimate derived from reference gene primer amplification. Profiling relied on immunoSEQ multiplex PCR, and the TCRdb table lists in-frame clones only, not all of them. The V and J calls and clone size were taken over from that table, and D and trimming were inferred from the DNA. The data hold 160,000 or so clones, with around nine tenths observed a single time. V gene TRBV11-2 combines with J gene TRBJ1-1; 7 bases are shared with TRBD1. Specimen: peripheral blood. This receptor was obtained from a woman between 65 and 79 years old with COVID-19, enrolled during active disease. The CDR3 is CASSLLTGTNTEAFF. For the CDR3, the DNA is TGTGCCAGCAGCTTACTGACAGGGACCAACACTGAAGCTTTCTTT.